This section outlines one T cell receptor beta chain sequence together with its context. The antigen is unknown. The authors ran a second PCR of about 7 to 11 cycles using a sample-barcoded 5' primer and a J-beta primer mix. Each cDNA molecule, via a template-switch adaptor with 12 random nucleotides, was tagged. From the 5' RACE reads, TCRdb called clonotypes with MiXCR, one entry per CDR3 protein. The data hold roughly 2 million distinct CDR3 sequences, with roughly 52% observed a single time. The record originates from a study of blood T cells in healthy people across ages. Study-wide results and caveats: For the donors, CMV status was unknown and possibly confounded expanded clonotype changes. The diversity estimates, figures obtained from one million T cells, were considered underestimates.

CDR1 and CDR2 (germline): SGHTA, FQGNSA. The CDR3 contains 13 residues. V gave up 3 bases and J gave up 6 bases, with 12 bases separating them. What was sequenced was blood. V and J are TRBV7-2 and TRBJ2-7, with D uncertain. This TCR was recovered from a woman between 40 and 55 years old in good health. The CDR3 DNA reads TGTGCCAGCAGCTTCACCCCAGGCTCCGAGCAGTACTTC. Its translation is CASSFTPGSEQYF.